Listed below are T cell receptor beta chains from one sample, sequenced in a study of follicular helper T cells after annual influenza vaccination. Profiling relied on immunoSEQ multiplex PCR, and the TCRdb table lists in-frame clones only, not all of them. The top ten clones hold 3.6% of a sample with around 10,000 clones, about four fifths of them seen once. Sequences were derived from CXCR5+ CD38- circulating T follicular helper cells from blood, sampled 7 days after influenza vaccination. All receptors come from an adult who received the influenza vaccine. Each CDR3 is given with its conserved first and last residue. The order of the fields is V gene, D gene, clone size, J gene, CDR3 protein, CDR3 DNA. The D gene is left open where the match is weak. Expanded clones are given a class, and other clones once, few, many or no size at all.

v_call: TRBV29-1
d_call: TRBD1
clone_size: once
j_call: TRBJ2-5
cdr3_aa: CSVEGPRAGGHETQYF
cdr3_nt: TGCAGCGTTGAAGGCCCTAGGGCAGGGGGACACGAGACCCAGTACTTC

v_call: TRBV27
d_call: TRBD1
clone_size: NA
j_call: TRBJ2-6
cdr3_aa: CASSLKDRGTRSGANVLTF
cdr3_nt: TGTGCCAGCAGTTTAAAGGACAGGGGGACGCGCTCTGGGGCCAACGTCCTGACTTTC

v_call: TRBV4-3
d_call: NA
clone_size: NA
j_call: TRBJ1-4
cdr3_aa: CASSQGRGGEKLFF
cdr3_nt: TGCGCCAGCAGCCAAGGCCGGGGTGGAGAAAAACTGTTTTTT

v_call: TRBV29-1
d_call: TRBD1
clone_size: NA
j_call: TRBJ2-7
cdr3_aa: CSVERTGVQYF
cdr3_nt: TGCAGCGTTGAAAGGACAGGGGTGCAGTACTTC

v_call: TRBV30
d_call: NA
clone_size: NA
j_call: TRBJ2-3
cdr3_aa: CAWNTGSTDTQYF
cdr3_nt: TGTGCCTGGAATACGGGGAGCACAGATACGCAGTATTTT

v_call: TRBV27
d_call: TRBD2
clone_size: NA
j_call: TRBJ2-3
cdr3_aa: CASRTSGGTGTQYF
cdr3_nt: TGTGCCAGCCGAACTAGCGGGGGGACAGGGACGCAGTATTTT

v_call: TRBV10-1
d_call: NA
clone_size: NA
j_call: TRBJ2-7
cdr3_aa: CASSESRQQKEQYF
cdr3_nt: TGCGCCAGCAGTGAGTCGAGGCAGCAGAAGGAGCAGTACTTC

v_call: TRBV4-3
d_call: TRBD2
clone_size: NA
j_call: TRBJ2-1
cdr3_aa: CASSQDRLAGGYNEQFF
cdr3_nt: TGCGCCAGCAGCCAAGATCGCCTAGCGGGGGGTTACAATGAGCAGTTCTTC

v_call: TRBV4-3
d_call: NA
clone_size: few
j_call: TRBJ1-6
cdr3_aa: CASSPTTGRGVGSSYNSPLHF
cdr3_nt: TGCGCCAGCAGCCCCACCACAGGCCGTGGGGTGGGGAGCTCCTATAATTCACCCCTCCACTTT

v_call: TRBV30
d_call: NA
clone_size: NA
j_call: TRBJ2-5
cdr3_aa: CAWSEGTQQETQYF
cdr3_nt: TGTGCCTGGAGTGAAGGGACACAGCAAGAGACCCAGTACTTC

v_call: TRBV29-1
d_call: NA
clone_size: NA
j_call: TRBJ2-5
cdr3_aa: CSGSPVIEGSETQYF
cdr3_nt: TGCAGCGGCTCTCCCGTTATTGAAGGGTCGGAGACCCAGTACTTC

v_call: TRBV19
d_call: TRBD2
clone_size: NA
j_call: TRBJ2-2
cdr3_aa: CASSTAALASTGELFF
cdr3_nt: TGTGCCAGTAGTACCGCGGCACTAGCGAGTACCGGGGAGCTGTTTTTT

v_call: TRBV28
d_call: NA
clone_size: NA
j_call: TRBJ2-1
cdr3_aa: CASVSSYNEQFF
cdr3_nt: TGTGCCAGCGTAAGCTCCTACAATGAGCAGTTCTTC

v_call: TRBV10-1
d_call: NA
clone_size: NA
j_call: TRBJ2-7
cdr3_aa: CASSRGSWGLEQYF
cdr3_nt: TGCGCCAGCAGTAGGGGAAGTTGGGGGCTCGAGCAGTACTTC

v_call: TRBV27
d_call: NA
clone_size: NA
j_call: TRBJ1-1
cdr3_aa: CASSPPTGFGTEAFF
cdr3_nt: TGTGCCAGCAGTCCACCCACAGGGTTCGGCACTGAAGCTTTCTTT

v_call: TRBV11-2
d_call: NA
clone_size: few
j_call: TRBJ2-5
cdr3_aa: CASSLGDGETQYF
cdr3_nt: TGTGCCAGCAGCTTAGGGGATGGAGAGACCCAGTACTTC

v_call: TRBV11-2
d_call: TRBD1
clone_size: once
j_call: TRBJ1-5
cdr3_aa: CASSLRTGGEAQPQHF
cdr3_nt: TGTGCCAGCAGCTTACGGACAGGGGGCGAGGCTCAGCCCCAGCATTTT

v_call: TRBV2
d_call: NA
clone_size: NA
j_call: TRBJ2-5
cdr3_aa: CASRERSERETQYF
cdr3_nt: TGTGCCAGCAGGGAGAGATCTGAACGGGAGACCCAGTACTTC

v_call: TRBV7-3
d_call: NA
clone_size: NA
j_call: TRBJ1-6
cdr3_aa: CASSPTGSRSPLHF
cdr3_nt: TGTGCCAGCAGCCCAACAGGGAGCAGATCACCCCTCCACTTT

v_call: TRBV5-5
d_call: NA
clone_size: NA
j_call: TRBJ2-2
cdr3_aa: CASSLEGIDTGELFF
cdr3_nt: TGTGCCAGCAGCTTGGAGGGTATTGACACCGGGGAGCTGTTTTTT

v_call: TRBV6-5
d_call: NA
clone_size: NA
j_call: TRBJ2-1
cdr3_aa: CASRGPGNQAEQFF
cdr3_nt: TGTGCCAGCAGGGGACCGGGGAATCAGGCTGAGCAGTTCTTC

v_call: TRBV10-3
d_call: NA
clone_size: NA
j_call: TRBJ1-2
cdr3_aa: CAISIKGTGYGYTF
cdr3_nt: TGTGCCATCTCAATTAAGGGGACTGGCTATGGCTACACCTTC

v_call: TRBV30
d_call: NA
clone_size: once
j_call: TRBJ2-3
cdr3_aa: CAWSRGAEHTDTQYF
cdr3_nt: TGTGCCTGGAGCCGCGGGGCGGAGCACACAGATACGCAGTATTTT

v_call: TRBV11-2
d_call: TRBD1
clone_size: NA
j_call: TRBJ2-7
cdr3_aa: CASSLMGQGFEQYF
cdr3_nt: TGTGCCAGCAGCTTAATGGGACAGGGGTTCGAGCAGTACTTC

v_call: TRBV6-1
d_call: NA
clone_size: once
j_call: TRBJ1-2
cdr3_aa: CASRGPTVNYGYTF
cdr3_nt: TGTGCCAGCAGGGGGCCTACAGTTAACTATGGCTACACCTTC